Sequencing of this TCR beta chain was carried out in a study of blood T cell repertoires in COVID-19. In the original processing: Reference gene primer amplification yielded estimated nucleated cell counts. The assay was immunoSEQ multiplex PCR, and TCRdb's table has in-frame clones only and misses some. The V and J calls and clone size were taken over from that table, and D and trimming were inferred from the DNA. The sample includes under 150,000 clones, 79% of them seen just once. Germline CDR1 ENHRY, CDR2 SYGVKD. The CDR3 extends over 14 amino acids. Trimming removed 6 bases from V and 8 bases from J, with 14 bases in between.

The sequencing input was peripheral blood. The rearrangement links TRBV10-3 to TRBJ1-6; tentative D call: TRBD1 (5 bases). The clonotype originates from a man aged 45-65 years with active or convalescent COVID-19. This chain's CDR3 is CAIRRDPRDSPLHF. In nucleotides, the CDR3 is TGTGCCATCAGGCGGGACCCTCGGGATTCACCCCTCCACTTT.